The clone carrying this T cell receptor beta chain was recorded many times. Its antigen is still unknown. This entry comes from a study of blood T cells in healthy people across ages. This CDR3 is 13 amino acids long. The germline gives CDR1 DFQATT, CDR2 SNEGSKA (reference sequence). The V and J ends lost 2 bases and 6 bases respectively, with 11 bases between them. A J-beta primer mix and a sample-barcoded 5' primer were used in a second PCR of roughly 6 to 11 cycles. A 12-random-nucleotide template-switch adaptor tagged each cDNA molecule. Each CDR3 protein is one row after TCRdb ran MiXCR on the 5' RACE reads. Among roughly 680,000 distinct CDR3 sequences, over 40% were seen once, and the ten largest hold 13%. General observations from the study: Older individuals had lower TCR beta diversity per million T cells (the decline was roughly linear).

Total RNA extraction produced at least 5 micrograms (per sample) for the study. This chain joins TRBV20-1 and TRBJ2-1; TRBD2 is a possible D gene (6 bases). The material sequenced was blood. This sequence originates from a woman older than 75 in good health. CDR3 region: CSARPGLLNEQFF. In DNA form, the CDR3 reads TGCAGTGCTAGACCGGGACTGCTCAATGAGCAGTTCTTC.